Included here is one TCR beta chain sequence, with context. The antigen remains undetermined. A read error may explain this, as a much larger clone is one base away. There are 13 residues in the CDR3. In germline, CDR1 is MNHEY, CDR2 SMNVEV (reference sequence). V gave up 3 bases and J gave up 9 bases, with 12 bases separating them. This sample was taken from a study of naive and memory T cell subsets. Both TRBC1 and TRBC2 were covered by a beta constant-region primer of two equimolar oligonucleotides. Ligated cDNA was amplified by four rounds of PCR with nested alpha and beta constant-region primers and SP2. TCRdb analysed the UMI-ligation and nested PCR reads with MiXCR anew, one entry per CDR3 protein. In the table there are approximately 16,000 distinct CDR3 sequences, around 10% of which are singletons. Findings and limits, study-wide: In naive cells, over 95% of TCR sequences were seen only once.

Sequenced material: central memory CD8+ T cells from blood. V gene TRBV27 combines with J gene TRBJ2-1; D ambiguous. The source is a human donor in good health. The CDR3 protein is CASSFWNGLEQFF. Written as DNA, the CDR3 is TGTGCCAGCAGTTTTTGGAATGGGCTTGAGCAGTTCTTC.